Below are 10 T cell receptor beta chains sequenced from a single sample in a study of T-cell memory formation after mild COVID-19. TCRdb re-called the 5' RACE reads with MiXCR, one entry per CDR3 protein. The sample includes about 55,000 distinct CDR3 sequences, roughly 26% seen only once; the top ten take about 42%. Sequencing was done on a sample of PBMCs or a T cell subset sorted from them (not recorded which). The source is a man in his late teens or twenties who had mild COVID-19 (a few samples of this study predate the infection). Cell type and time point are not known.

DNA for the CDR3: TGTGCCAGCAGCTTAACGGGGGGCCCCCGGTACGAGCAGTACGTC. It is translated as CASSLTGGPRYEQYV. The V gene is TRBV5-6, the J gene TRBJ2-7; possible D gene TRBD2, 7 bases. Germline assignment: CDR1 SGHDT and CDR2 YYEEEE. V was clipped by 2 bases and J by 4 bases, with 16 bases between them. This CDR3 comprises 15 residues.

CDR3 amino acids: CASSPEWGATGELFF. CDR3 nucleotide sequence: TGTGCCAGTAGTCCCGAATGGGGGGCCACCGGGGAGCTGTTTTTT. This sequence joins TRBV19 and TRBJ2-2, with D perhaps TRBD1 or TRBD2 (6 bases each). The CDR3 totals 15 residues. CDR1 LNHDA and CDR2 SQIVND come from the germline V gene (reference sequence). With 5 bases removed from V and 4 bases from J, the gap between germline ends came to 14 bases.

This clonotype was seen only a few times. This rearrangement joins TRBV29-1 to TRBJ2-7, with TRBD1 matching over 8 bases. V dropped 4 bases and J dropped 4; count of bases not matched to a gene: 3. This CDR3 region has 12 residues. CDR1 is SQVTM and CDR2 is ANQGSEA in the germline V gene. The CDR3 spells CSVADREYEQYF. The CDR3, as DNA: TGCAGCGTTGCGGACAGGGAGTACGAGCAGTACTTC.

This rearrangement joins TRBV2 to TRBJ2-7, with D perhaps matching TRBD2 (5 bases). V was clipped by 1 base and J by 7 bases, with 8 bases between them. This CDR3 region has 12 residues. CDR1 is SNHLY, CDR2 FYNNEI, per germline. The CDR3 reads CASSEEPGEQYF. CDR3 nucleotide sequence: TGTGCCAGCAGTGAAGAGCCGGGGGAGCAGTACTTC.

This chain links TRBV6-6 with TRBJ2-1; possible D gene TRBD1, 6 bases. CDR3 size: 13 residues. In germline, CDR1 is MNHNY, CDR2 SVGAGI (reference sequence). Trimming took 5 bases from V and 8 from J, leaving 13 bases between them. The DNA for the CDR3 is TGTGCCAGCAGTCAACAGGGCATGGATGAGCAGTTCTTC. This gives the protein CASSQQGMDEQFF.

With respect to this clonotype: One junction end disagrees with the germline gene, perhaps due to a read error. This chain uses TRBV7-2 with TRBJ2-3, with 9 bases aligning to TRBD2. Germline values: CDR1 SGHTA, CDR2 FQGNSA. The CDR3 has 13 residues. For the CDR3, the DNA is TGTGCCAGCAGCCTAGCGGGGTCAGATACGCAGTATTTT. This codes for CASSLAGSDTQYF. Drawing the rest from reference TRBV7-2 and TRBJ2-3, the complete variable domain is GAGVSQSPSNKVTEKGKDVELRCDPISGHTALYWYRQSLGQGLEFLIYFQGNSAPDKSGLPSDRFSAERTGGSVSTLTIQRTQQEDSAVYLCASSLAGSDTQYFGPGTRLTVL.

The chain uses TRBV7-2 and TRBJ1-6; D might be TRBD1 (5 bases). Germline CDR1 reads SGHTA; CDR2 reads FQGNSA. V dropped 5 bases and J dropped 7 bases, with 27 bases sitting between them. The CDR3 runs to 19 residues. This CDR3 reads CASSPRWSSGRLRNSPLHF. In DNA form, the CDR3 reads TGTGCCAGCAGCCCCAGGTGGAGTTCAGGGCGTTTGCGAAATTCACCCCTCCACTTT.

V usage is TRBV7-2 and J usage is TRBJ2-3; TRBD2 aligns across 13 bases. CDR3 length: 17 amino acids. V shed 3 bases and J 3 bases; nucleotides not matched to a gene: 6. Germline CDR1 SGHTA, CDR2 FQGNSA. The DNA of the CDR3 is TGTGCCAGCAGCTTCCTCCGACTAGCGGGGGGTACAGATACGCAGTATTTT. Translating it yields CASSFLRLAGGTDTQYF.

This clonotype was detected a few times. One junction end does not reproduce the germline sequence, and a read error may be involved. The chain employs TRBV12-3 or TRBV12-4 and TRBJ2-1; 10 bases line up with TRBD1. The CDR3 consists of 14 residues. The CDR3 coding sequence is TGCGCGGCCGCCGGGACAGGGGCCTACAATGAGCAGTTCTTC. This sequence encodes CAAAGTGAYNEQFF.

This clonotype was counted between two and nine times. The chain employs TRBV4-1 and TRBJ2-3, with D possibly matching TRBD2 (6 bases). V was trimmed by 4 bases and J by 4 bases, leaving 12 bases between them. CDR1 is MGHRA and CDR2 is YSYEKL in the germline V gene. This CDR3 spans 14 amino acids. The DNA of the CDR3 is TGCGCCAGCAGCCGAGGGAGACTAGCAGATACGCAGTATTTT. It codes for CASSRGRLADTQYF.